This T cell receptor (beta chain) was sequenced for a study of blood T cell repertoires in COVID-19. In the study overall: Samples taken during acute and convalescent COVID-19 were collected in the United States, Italy and Spain. The analysed material was cDNA or gDNA that came from T cells, B-cell-depleted T cells, or PBMCs.

The germline V and J ends were trimmed by 1 base and 2 bases, with 5 bases remaining between them. From germline, CDR1 is LNHDA and CDR2 SQIVND (reference sequence). The CDR3 covers 13 residues. Original handling: Reference gene primer amplification yielded estimated nucleated cell counts. Here immunoSEQ multiplex PCR was the method, and the copy in TCRdb shows in-frame clones only, minus some. V, J and clone size reflect that table, while D and trimming were determined from the DNA. The sample lists 95,000 to 100,000 clones, 75% to 90% occurring once. The receptor comes from a woman between 65 and 79 years old with active or convalescent COVID-19. Material: peripheral blood. The rearrangement joins TRBV19 to TRBJ1-1; D is uncertain. Written as DNA, the CDR3 is TGTGCCAGTAGTATAGGACATAACACTGAAGCTTTCTTT. Translated, it gives CASSIGHNTEAFF. The whole variable domain, filled in from reference TRBV19 and TRBJ1-1, reads DGGITQSPKYLFRKEGQNVTLSCEQNLNHDAMYWYRQDPGQGLRLIYYSQIVNDFQKGDIAEGYSVSREKKESFPLTVTSAQKNPTAFYLCASSIGHNTEAFFGQGTRLTVV.